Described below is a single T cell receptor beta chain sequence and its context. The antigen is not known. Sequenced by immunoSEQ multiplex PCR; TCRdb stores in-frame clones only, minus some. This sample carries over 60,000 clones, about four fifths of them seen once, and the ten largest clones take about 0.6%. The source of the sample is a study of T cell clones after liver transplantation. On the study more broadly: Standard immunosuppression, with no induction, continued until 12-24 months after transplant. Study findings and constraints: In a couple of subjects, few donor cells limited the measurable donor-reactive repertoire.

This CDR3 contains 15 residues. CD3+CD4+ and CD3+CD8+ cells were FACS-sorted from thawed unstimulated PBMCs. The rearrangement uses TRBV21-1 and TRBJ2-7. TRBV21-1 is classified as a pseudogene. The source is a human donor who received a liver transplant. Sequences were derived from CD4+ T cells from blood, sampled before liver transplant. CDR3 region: CASSKGTNRTYEQYF. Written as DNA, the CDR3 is TGTGCCAGCAGCAAAGGGACGAACAGAACCTACGAGCAGTACTTC.